This T cell receptor (beta chain) comes out of a study of blood T cell repertoires in COVID-19. Study details: The samples span acute and convalescent COVID-19 from the United States, Italy and Spain. T cells, B-cell-depleted T cells, or PBMCs supplied cDNA or gDNA.

Patients at the Seattle site were enrolled during active infection and followed longitudinally. The CDR3 has 15 amino acids. Looked up from germline, CDR1 is SQVTM and CDR2 is ANQGSEA. Germline trimming cut 4 bases from V and 9 bases from J; bases unmatched to any gene: 13. Here immunoSEQ multiplex PCR was the method, and the copy in TCRdb shows in-frame clones only, minus some. The sample has about 52,000 clones, 65% to 85% seen once; the top ten hold about 9.9%. The chain recombines TRBV29-1 with TRBJ1-5; 9 positions match TRBD1. This clonotype was sampled from an older man with COVID-19, enrolled during active disease. The sequenced sample consisted of peripheral blood. CDR3 protein: CSVAEGTGMDLPQHF. The CDR3 region has the DNA TGCAGCGTTGCCGAGGGGACAGGGATGGATCTGCCCCAGCATTTT.